This note documents a single TCR beta chain sequence. It has no known antigen specificity. The sample holds no much larger clone one base away, and base qualities are not on file. This entry belongs to a study of T cell changes during pregnancy in multiple sclerosis (dated by TCRdb to about 2019). General notes on the study: The study examined how the T cell repertoire changed over the course of pregnancy in women with multiple sclerosis.

Preparation of the library involved the immunoSEQ multiplex PCR assay. Here the immuneACCESS table is served through TCRdb, limited to in-frame sequences with V and J called. Missing clones are a known gap in these copies; in checked studies unresolved V genes cover under half, and the rest lacks a known reason. In all, the sample holds roughly 110,000 clones, and around 92% of those were seen once. The top ten clones comprise just under 0.8% of the sample. The CDR3 starts with the cysteine, ends with the phenylalanine, and has 14 residues. Of the read, only the CDR3 DNA is kept; its 42 bases are in frame from base 1. CDR1 SNHLY and CDR2 FYNNEI were looked up in the germline V gene. V lost 7 bases and J lost 1 base, and the count of bases not matched to a germline gene is 3.

The sequencing used peripheral blood, collected in the third trimester of pregnancy. The chain couples TRBV2 to TRBJ2-3, and 9 bases in between align with TRBD2. The TCR originated in a female donor in good health, enrolled as a control in a pregnancy study. This receptor has the CDR3 CASIRTSGTDTQYF. The DNA sequence reads TGTGCCAGCATTAGGACTAGCGGCACAGATACGCAGTATTTT.